The 10 T cell receptor beta chains below come from one sample, sequenced in a study of Ad26.COV2.S vaccination and SARS-CoV-2 variants (dated by TCRdb to the early 2020s). Library generation was performed with the immunoSEQ multiplex PCR assay. TCRdb carries this immuneACCESS record with in-frame sequences only. Its versions omit some clonotypes, under half of them owing to an unresolved V gene in the studies checked, with the rest unexplained. The sample contains more than 300,000 clones, 80% to 90% of them found a single time. The biggest ten clones account for around 4.5% of the sample. The sample's treatment or condition label is to be understood as: about 20 received Ad26.COV2.S at low or high dose, single or two shots; about five received placebo; per-sample allocation not given. Repertoires of vaccine and placebo recipients were sequenced from samples collected on day 63 after the first injection.

Sample: peripheral blood, taken in a trial of Ad26.COV2.S vaccine versus placebo. All receptors come from a person aged 18-65 years who received the Ad26.COV2.S COVID-19 vaccine or a placebo.

V usage is TRBV7-3 and J usage is TRBJ1-2; 10 bases are a match to TRBD1. The CDR3 consists of 15 residues. The germline CDR1 and CDR2 sequences are SGHTA and FQGTGA. V lost 5 bases to trimming and J lost 7 bases; unmatched junction nucleotides: 10. In nucleotides, the CDR3 is TGTGCCAGCAGCCGAACCGGGACAGGGGCTTCTGGCTACACCTTC. It specifies CASSRTGTGASGYTF. Variable domain in full (rest from reference TRBV7-3 and TRBJ1-2): GAGVSQTPSNKVTEKGKYVELRCDPISGHTALYWYRQSLGQGPEFLIYFQGTGAADDSGLPNDRFFAVRPEGSVSTLKIQRTERGDSAVYLCASSRTGTGASGYTFGSGTRLTVV.

The chain combines TRBV15 with TRBJ1-1; maybe TRBD1 (5 bases). There are 14 residues in the CDR3. Germline CDR1 LNHNV, CDR2 YYDKDF (reference sequence). The V end was cut by 0 bases, the J end by 7 bases, with 12 bases between. The CDR3 region is CATSRDLQGSEAFF. In DNA, the CDR3 is TGTGCCACCAGCAGAGATCTCCAGGGTAGTGAAGCTTTCTTT.

The chain carries TRBV5-6 and TRBJ2-3; 8 bases line up with TRBD2. Germline CDR1 is SGHDT and CDR2 is YYEEEE. V shed 4 bases and J 7 bases; nucleotides not matched to a gene: 14. This CDR3 comprises 16 residues. CDR3 residues: CASSEGSGGVGNTQYF. CDR3 coding DNA: TGTGCCAGCAGCGAAGGAAGCGGGGGAGTCGGAAATACGCAGTATTTT. Full variable domain (missing parts from reference TRBV5-6 and TRBJ2-3): DAGVTQSPTHLIKTRGQQVTLRCSPKSGHDTVSWYQQALGQGPQFIFQYYEEEERQRGNFPDRFSGHQFPNYSSELNVNALLLGDSALYLCASSEGSGGVGNTQYFGPGTRLTVL.

The rearrangement uses TRBV7-9 and TRBJ2-1; D ambiguous. The CDR3 spans 15 residues. Looked up from germline, CDR1 is SEHNR and CDR2 is FQNEAQ (reference sequence). With 5 bases removed from V and 0 bases from J, the gap between germline ends came to 11 bases. The CDR3 region is CASSPRVVSYNEQFF. The CDR3 DNA reads TGTGCCAGCAGCCCAAGGGTCGTCTCCTACAATGAGCAGTTCTTC.

The chain recombines TRBV10-3 with TRBJ1-1; 8 bases fit TRBD1. Looked up from germline, CDR1 is ENHRY and CDR2 is SYGVKD. CDR3 length equals 12 residues. Trimming took 7 bases from V and 3 from J; bases not matched to a gene: 1. The CDR3 nucleotides read TGTGCCATCAAACAGGGGGACACTGAAGCTTTCTTT. This encodes CAIKQGDTEAFF.

The chain uses TRBV6-5 and TRBJ1-2; 8 bases fit TRBD1. V lost 5 bases and J lost 7; bases outside the gene matches: 6. Germline CDR1 MNHEY, CDR2 SVGAGI. The CDR3 contains 13 residues. CDR3 DNA: TGTGCCAGCAGTCCCAGGGGGCCCTTTGGCTACACCTTC. Protein sequence: CASSPRGPFGYTF.

The rearrangement joins TRBV6-5 to TRBJ1-1; a possible D gene is TRBD1 (6 bases). Germline V gene sequence: CDR1 MNHEY, CDR2 SVGAGI. Trimming removed 0 bases from V and 8 bases from J, with 10 bases in between. The CDR3 has 13 residues. CDR3: CASSYSRQGEAFF. CDR3 nucleotides: TGTGCCAGCAGTTACTCGCGGCAGGGGGAAGCTTTCTTT.

This clone was picked up a small number of times. The chain uses TRBV9 and TRBJ1-6, with 8 positions matching TRBD1. Germline assignment: CDR1 SGDLS and CDR2 YYNGEE. CDR3 length: 17 residues. Trimming removed 7 bases from V and 7 bases from J; junction bases left unmatched: 16. CDR3 residues: CASSRDQGAASNSPLHF. The CDR3 DNA is TGTGCCAGCTCGAGGGACCAGGGGGCTGCGTCGAATTCACCCCTCCACTTT.

The CDR3 region is CASSPGLAGETGTGELFF. Here the CDR3 DNA reads TGTGCCAGCAGCCCCGGGCTAGCGGGAGAAACGGGCACCGGGGAGCTGTTTTTT. V usage is TRBV5-6 and J usage is TRBJ2-2; 10 positions match TRBD2. V trimming: 4 bases; J trimming: 4 bases; junction bases outside the gene matches: 13. This CDR3 region has 18 residues. CDR1 and CDR2 from the germline V gene are SGHDT and YYEEEE.

This chain connects TRBV5-6 to TRBJ2-3; either TRBD1 or TRBD2 may supply D (5 bases each). The CDR3 sequence is 15 residues long. Trimming took off 4 bases at V and 0 bases at J, with 12 bases between the two ends. Germline V gives CDR1 SGHDT, CDR2 YYEEEE. The CDR3 loop reads CASSPGGLSTDTQYF. The CDR3 region has the DNA TGTGCCAGCAGCCCTGGGGGTCTTAGCACAGATACGCAGTATTTT.